This TCR beta chain was found in a study of blood T cells in healthy people across ages. This CDR3 has 12 amino acids. Trimming pared 6 bases from V and 4 bases from J, leaving 8 bases between. Peripheral blood samples of roughly 9.9 milliliters were drawn from each donor. The use of a sample-barcoded 5' primer and a J-beta primer mix characterized a second PCR of roughly 6 to 11 cycles. TCRdb redid the calling of the 5' RACE reads with MiXCR, one entry per CDR3 protein. The table includes 750,000 to 950,000 distinct CDR3 sequences, roughly 24% detected once. The data were also submitted as part of a second study, on T cells of mothers and their children. That report adds: At a sensitivity of roughly 91 clones per million clonotypes, no persistent microchimeric T cell clones appeared.

This sequence originates from a boy younger than 18 in good health. This rearrangement joins TRBV12-3 or TRBV12-4 to TRBJ2-3; D is unresolved. Material: blood. The CDR3 coding sequence is TGTGCCAGCAGAGTATGCCCAGATACGCAGTATTTT. This codes for CASRVCPDTQYF.